What follows describes a single TCR beta chain. The antigen is unknown. The germline V gene has CDR1 DFQATT and CDR2 SNEGSKA (reference sequence). This CDR3 region has 13 residues. V shed 3 bases and J 9 bases; nucleotides not matched to a gene: 5. The data were taken from a study of T cell repertoires in cytomegalovirus infection. The study's findings and limits: Cumulated frequencies of public TCR beta families served to identify carriers of CMV plus the relevant HLA.

TCRdb re-analysed the reads in MiXCR, keeping a single row per CDR3 protein. The table records roughly 920,000 distinct CDR3 sequences, 31% of them present only once. J is TRBJ2-1 and V is TRBV20-1; 10 nucleotides line up with TRBD2. This sequence was found in a human donor in good health (CMV status not recorded). Some clones in this sample may be carry-over from other donors' samples. The sequencing here drew on cultured CD8+ T cells from PBMCs, taken from culture after CMV antigen stimulation. CDR3 residues: CSASSSGGAEQFF. CDR3 DNA sequence: TGCAGTGCTAGCTCCAGCGGGGGGGCTGAGCAGTTCTTC.